This TCR beta chain was observed in a study of blood T cells in healthy people across ages. Study background: Capturing about one barcoded beta molecule per two T cells was achieved by template switching. General study results and limits: Naive CD4+ cell counts and diversity both ran higher in long-lived than in aged donors.

This clonotype was counted only a few times. Its specificity is not known. A J-beta primer mix and a sample-barcoded 5' primer were used in a second PCR of roughly 6 to 11 cycles. A single record per CDR3 protein comes from TCRdb applying MiXCR to the 5' RACE reads. Of 1.5 million to 2 million distinct CDR3 sequences listed, 28% were seen once; the top ten hold approximately 7.7%. This CDR3 is 15 amino acids long. Germline assignment: CDR1 SGHRS and CDR2 YFSETQ. Trimming left V 2 bases short and J 5 bases short, with 14 bases between. The sequence was collected from a woman in her thirties in good health. This sequence joins TRBV5-1 and TRBJ2-1; D remains unclear. The sample was blood. The chain's CDR3 is CASSFGPQDDNEQFF. Written as DNA, the CDR3 is TGCGCCAGCAGCTTTGGTCCTCAGGACGACAATGAGCAGTTCTTC.